The 15 T cell receptor beta chains in this list originate from one sample, sequenced in a study of T cell responses to AZD1222 COVID-19 vaccine. Repertoires were generated with immunoSEQ multiplex PCR, while TCRdb's copy carries only in-frame clones and drops some. The data show more than 90,000 clones, 88% seen once. The specimen comprised peripheral blood, sampled 28 days after the second AZD1222 dose. Receptor source: an adult who received the AZD1222 COVID-19 vaccine.

This clone came up once. As DNA, the CDR3 is TGCGCCAGCAGTCCCCGGCAGGGGGGGTACACTGAAGCTTTCTTT. Residues: CASSPRQGGYTEAFF. V usage is TRBV4-3 and J usage is TRBJ1-1; TRBD1 aligns across 7 bases. Looked up from germline, CDR1 is LGHNA and CDR2 is YSLEER. This CDR3 region has 15 residues. Trimming cost V 6 bases and J 3 bases; bases outside gene matches: 10.

The chain has TRBV11-2 and TRBJ2-3; 7 nucleotides line up with TRBD1. V shed 7 bases and J 0 bases; nucleotides not matched to a gene: 10. The CDR3 sequence is 16 residues long. The V gene's germline CDR1 is SGHAT and CDR2 FQNNGV. This CDR3 is CASTREGQRSTDTQYF. The CDR3 DNA follows: TGTGCCAGCACCCGAGAGGGACAGAGAAGCACAGATACGCAGTATTTT.

The chain links TRBV5-8 to TRBJ2-7, with no clear D. CDR1 is SGHTS and CDR2 is YDEGEE in the germline V gene. The V end lost 3 bases, the J end lost 4 bases, and 5 bases lay between the germline ends. This CDR3 contains 11 residues. The CDR3 loop reads CASSWGYEQYF. The CDR3 nucleotides are TGTGCCAGCAGCTGGGGATACGAGCAGTACTTC. The whole variable domain, remainder taken from reference TRBV5-8 and TRBJ2-7, is EAGVTQSPTHLIKTRGQQATLRCSPISGHTSVYWYQQALGLGLQFLLWYDEGEERNRGNFPPRFSGRQFPNYSSELNVNALELEDSALYLCASSWGYEQYFGPGTRLTVT.

Comments on this clone: Mismatch with germline at one junction end may stem from a read error. The V gene is TRBV5-5, the J gene TRBJ1-5; 7 bases are a match to TRBD1. Germline V gives CDR1 SGHKS, CDR2 YYEKEE (reference sequence). CDR3 size: 17 residues. CDR3 sequence: CASSLDHRDSSYQPQHF. DNA of the CDR3: TGTGCCAGCAGCTTGGACCACCGGGACAGTAGCTATCAGCCCCAGCATTTT.

V usage is TRBV7-3 and J usage is TRBJ1-1; no reliable D call. The CDR3 covers 12 residues. The V end was cut by 5 bases, the J end by 4 bases, with 8 bases between. The V gene's germline CDR1 is SGHTA and CDR2 FQGTGA. In DNA form, the CDR3 reads TGTGCCAGCAGCCACTTGGGCACTGAAGCTTTCTTT. Its protein is CASSHLGTEAFF.

The CDR3 DNA reads as TGTGCCAGTAGTCGGGACAGGGGGCCGATCCCTGAAAAACTGTTTTTT. Amino acid sequence: CASSRDRGPIPEKLFF. The V call is TRBV19, the J call TRBJ1-4, with 12 bases aligning to TRBD1. The trim removed 5 bases at V and 7 bases at J, leaving 8 bases unmatched. The CDR3 has 16 amino acids. The germline V gene has CDR1 LNHDA and CDR2 SQIVND (reference sequence).

This sequence joins TRBV4-2 and TRBJ1-4; TRBD1 is a possible D gene (5 bases). Germline CDR1 is LGHNA and CDR2 is YNFKEQ. The CDR3 totals 17 residues. V dropped 0 bases and J dropped 8 bases, with 19 bases sitting between them. The CDR3 sequence is CASSQEDNRGPREKLFF. The CDR3 nucleotides read TGTGCCAGCAGCCAAGAAGACAACCGGGGCCCCCGGGAAAAACTGTTTTTT.

This chain connects TRBV19 to TRBJ2-5, with 8 bases that match TRBD1. From germline, CDR1 is LNHDA and CDR2 SQIVND (reference sequence). Losses at the gene ends were 6 bases for V and 4 bases for J; bases not matched to a gene: 10. The CDR3 length is 15 residues. CDR3 region: CASSNFDRGIETQYF. The CDR3 nucleotides are TGTGCCAGTAGCAACTTTGACAGGGGAATAGAGACCCAGTACTTC.

The chain links TRBV11-2 to TRBJ1-1; tentatively, D is TRBD1 (5 bases). The CDR3 consists of 14 residues. Trimming shortened V by 3 bases and J by 4 bases, and 12 bases separated the two germline ends. Germline V gene lookup returns CDR1 SGHAT and CDR2 FQNNGV. The CDR3 DNA follows: TGTGCCAGCAGCTTCCCCCGGGGGGGCACTGAAGCTTTCTTT. It translates to CASSFPRGGTEAFF.

The V gene is TRBV4-3, the J gene TRBJ1-1, with 8 bases that match TRBD1. The V gene end was trimmed by 2 bases and the J gene end by 0 bases; junction bases not matched to a gene: 2. The length of the CDR3 is 15 residues. Germline V gene sequence: CDR1 LGHNA, CDR2 YSLEER. The CDR3 loop is CASSQTGGVNTEAFF. CDR3 coding DNA: TGCGCCAGCAGCCAAACAGGGGGGGTGAACACTGAAGCTTTCTTT.

The J gene is TRBJ1-2, the V gene TRBV5-1; 7 nucleotides match TRBD1. This CDR3 is built from 14 residues. Germline V gene lookup returns CDR1 SGHRS and CDR2 YFSETQ. J lost 8 bases, V lost 3 bases, and 10 bases had no gene match. The CDR3 sequence is CASSSTGELWGYTF. The CDR3 coding sequence is TGCGCCAGCAGCTCCACAGGGGAGCTGTGGGGCTACACCTTC. The whole variable domain, filled in from reference TRBV5-1 and TRBJ1-2, reads KAGVTQTPRYLIKTRGQQVTLSCSPISGHRSVSWYQQTPGQGLQFLFEYFSETQRNKGNFPGRFSGRQFSNSRSEMNVSTLELGDSALYLCASSSTGELWGYTFGSGTRLTVV.

The J gene is TRBJ1-2, the V gene TRBV7-2; D call uncertain. V dropped 5 bases and J dropped 0 bases, with 4 bases sitting between them. The CDR3 consists of 12 residues. The V gene's germline CDR1 is SGHTA and CDR2 FQGNSA. CDR3: CASSDTNYGYTF. The CDR3 DNA sequence: TGTGCCAGCAGCGATACTAACTATGGCTACACCTTC.

This clone was detected only once. The chain uses TRBV13 and TRBJ1-2, with TRBD1 identical over 11 bases. The CDR3 is 20 residues long. V lost 3 bases and J lost 4; bases outside the gene matches: 19. In germline, CDR1 is PRHDT, CDR2 FYEKMQ (reference sequence). CDR3 sequence reads: CASSLVDRGLIFGPFYGYTF. In nucleotides, the CDR3 is TGTGCCAGCAGCTTGGTGGACAGGGGGCTGATTTTTGGTCCCTTCTATGGCTACACCTTC.

CDR3 loop: CASSYGRTRNGYTF. CDR3 coding DNA: TGTGCCAGCAGTTACGGGCGGACCCGTAATGGCTACACCTTC. V is TRBV6-2 or TRBV6-3 and J is TRBJ1-2; D is uncertain. Germline values: CDR1 MNHEY, CDR2 SVGEGT. The CDR3 is 14 amino acids. The ends were cut back, 2 bases at V and 6 bases at J, with 13 bases in the middle.

The J gene is TRBJ2-6, the V gene TRBV7-8; a possible D gene is TRBD1 (5 bases). Looked up from germline, CDR1 is SGHVS and CDR2 is FQNEAQ. The CDR3 covers 17 residues. Trimming stripped 1 base from V and 0 bases from J, with 10 bases between. For the CDR3, the DNA is TGTGCCAGCAGCTTAGAGCAGGGCCTCTCTGGGGCCAACGTCCTGACTTTC. Translating it yields CASSLEQGLSGANVLTF.